The 19 T cell receptor beta chains in this list originate from one sample, sequenced in a study of chemoradiotherapy in HPV16-positive cancers. Only in-frame clones appear in the TCRdb table, and some are missing; sequencing was by immunoSEQ multiplex PCR. In the table there are fewer than 40,000 clones, around 89% of which are singletons. The source was blood, collected from a patient who underwent chemoradiotherapy. The receptors were gathered from a human donor with HPV-associated anogenital cancer.

This clone has more than one count but fewer than ten. This chain uses TRBV9 with TRBJ1-5; D is unclear. Germline V gene lookup returns CDR1 SGDLS and CDR2 YYNGEE. The CDR3 is 14 residues long. Between the trimmed V and J ends, which lost 3 bases and 4 bases, there was a span of 11 bases. The CDR3 bases are TGTGCCAGCAGCGCGGATTTCTCAAATCAGCCCCAGCATTTT. Its translation is CASSADFSNQPQHF.

For the CDR3, the DNA is TGTGCCAGCAGTGACTCCCTCTCAACAGATACGCAGTATTTT. Its translation is CASSDSLSTDTQYF. The chain recombines TRBV6-4 with TRBJ2-3, with D hard to call. The CDR3 is made up of 14 amino acids. In germline, CDR1 is MRHNA, CDR2 SNTAGT. Trimming took off 0 bases at V and 3 bases at J, with 7 bases between the two ends.

This chain joins TRBV29-1 and TRBJ1-2; 8 bases agree with TRBD1. The V gene's germline CDR1 is SQVTM and CDR2 ANQGSEA. The CDR3 runs 14 residues. The junction had 7 bases not matched to a gene; V was cut back by 3 bases and J by 4 bases. This chain's CDR3 is CSVDRTGPSYGYTF. The CDR3 nucleotides read TGCAGCGTTGACAGGACAGGGCCTAGCTATGGCTACACCTTC.

The chain is built from TRBV18 and TRBJ1-2, with a weak D call TRBD1 (5 bases). Trimming pared 3 bases from V and 4 bases from J, leaving 12 bases between. The CDR3 sequence is 14 residues long. The germline V gene encodes CDR1 KGHSH and CDR2 LQKENI. In DNA form, the CDR3 reads TGTGCCAGCTCACCGGGGAGGGACGGCTATGGCTACACCTTC. Translating it yields CASSPGRDGYGYTF.

This clone occurred once. The chain uses TRBV19 and TRBJ1-1, with D unclear. The CDR3 sequence is 13 residues long. Germline CDR1 reads LNHDA; CDR2 reads SQIVND (reference sequence). Deletions cut 1 base from V and 7 bases from J, with 10 bases between. The DNA for the CDR3 is TGTGCCAGTAGTATAGGGGGAATGAGTGAAGCTTTCTTT. Translation gives CASSIGGMSEAFF.

The J gene is TRBJ2-3, the V gene TRBV6-1; tentatively, D is TRBD1 (6 bases). In germline, CDR1 is MNHNS, CDR2 SASEGT. The CDR3 totals 11 residues. With 6 bases removed from V and 9 bases from J, the gap between germline ends came to 10 bases. CDR3 region: CASSKDRTQYF. As DNA, the CDR3 is TGTGCCAGCAGCAAAGACAGGACGCAGTATTTT.

The chain uses TRBV30 and TRBJ2-7; D remains unclear. The V gene's germline CDR1 is GTSNPN and CDR2 SVGIG (reference sequence). V lost 0 bases to trimming and J lost 2 bases, with 8 bases between them. CDR3 size: 13 residues. CDR3 loop: CAWSVPGAYEQYF. As DNA, the CDR3 is TGTGCCTGGAGTGTACCAGGTGCCTACGAGCAGTACTTC.

J is TRBJ1-1 and V is TRBV2; D unresolved. The length of the CDR3 is 12 residues. The ends were cut back, 3 bases at V and 3 bases at J, with 5 bases in the middle. The V gene's germline CDR1 is SNHLY and CDR2 FYNNEI. The CDR3 is CASSDHYTEAFF. DNA for the CDR3: TGTGCCAGCAGTGACCATTACACTGAAGCTTTCTTT.

This rearrangement joins TRBV6-1 to TRBJ1-1; D is ambiguous. The CDR3 length is 12 residues. The germline V gene encodes CDR1 MNHNS and CDR2 SASEGT. The germline V and J ends were trimmed by 8 bases and 5 bases, with 12 bases remaining between them. This CDR3 reads CASGDPWTEAFF. The DNA of the CDR3 is TGTGCCAGCGGGGATCCTTGGACTGAAGCTTTCTTT.

V gene TRBV7-8 combines with J gene TRBJ1-5; TRBD1 agrees at 9 bases. This CDR3 region has 14 residues. Germline-derived CDR1 and CDR2 are SGHVS and FQNEAQ. With V trimmed by 5 bases and J by 7 bases, 6 bases remained unmatched. CDR3 in amino acids: CASSLGTGRQPQHF. For the CDR3, the DNA is TGTGCCAGCAGCCTCGGGACAGGGAGGCAGCCCCAGCATTTT. The full variable domain, completed using reference TRBV7-8 and TRBJ1-5, is GAGVSQSPRYKVAKRGQDVALRCDPISGHVSLFWYQQALGQGPEFLTYFQNEAQLDKSGLPSDRFFAERPEGSVSTLKIQRTQQEDSAVYLCASSLGTGRQPQHFGDGTRLSIL.

The V and J genes are TRBV28 and TRBJ1-4; a possible D gene is TRBD1 (6 bases). Per germline, CDR1 MDHEN and CDR2 SYDVKM. The CDR3 spans 14 residues. V lost 6 bases and J lost 4, with 12 bases in between. CDR3 in amino acids: CASSWTDLNEKLFF. DNA of the CDR3: TGTGCCAGCAGCTGGACAGACCTTAATGAAAAACTGTTTTTT.

This chain connects TRBV5-8 to TRBJ2-1, with TRBD2 matching 14 bases. V dropped 4 bases and J dropped 4; count of bases not matched to a gene: 7. Germline CDR1 SGHTS, CDR2 YDEGEE. The CDR3 consists of 17 residues. The CDR3 loop is CASSHRLAGGPYNEQFF. CDR3 nucleotide sequence: TGTGCCAGCAGCCACCGACTAGCGGGGGGGCCATACAATGAGCAGTTCTTC.

The V and J genes are TRBV19 and TRBJ2-1, with 10 bases lining up with TRBD1. This CDR3 contains 16 residues. From germline, CDR1 is LNHDA and CDR2 SQIVND (reference sequence). With V trimmed by 0 bases and J by 8 bases, 7 bases remained unmatched. This chain's CDR3 is CASSIELGTGAYEQFF. CDR3 coding DNA: TGTGCCAGTAGTATAGAATTGGGGACAGGGGCCTATGAGCAGTTCTTC.

V and J are TRBV27 and TRBJ2-3; tentatively, D is TRBD1 (6 bases). The CDR3 length is 16 residues. V was trimmed by 0 bases and J by 6 bases, leaving 16 bases between them. The V gene's germline CDR1 is MNHEY and CDR2 SMNVEV (reference sequence). The CDR3 reads CASSLSLWAGVDTQYF. The CDR3 bases are TGTGCCAGCAGTTTATCCCTTTGGGCAGGGGTGGATACGCAGTATTTT.

V and J are TRBV19 and TRBJ1-5, with D uncertain. The V gene's germline CDR1 is LNHDA and CDR2 SQIVND (reference sequence). Trimming stripped 1 base from V and 10 bases from J, with 14 bases between. This CDR3 contains 14 residues. The CDR3 nucleotides are TGTGCCAGTAGTATAGGGGAGTCGGGGAAACCCCAGCATTTT. Its translation is CASSIGESGKPQHF.

The count of this clone is one. This sequence joins TRBV5-1 and TRBJ2-1; D may correspond to TRBD1 or TRBD2 (5 bases each). This CDR3 comprises 13 residues. Trimming pared 6 bases from V and 9 bases from J, leaving 16 bases between. Germline V gene lookup returns CDR1 SGHRS and CDR2 YFSETQ. The CDR3 region has the DNA TGCGCCAGCACCTCCGGGGCCGGCATTGAGCAGTTCTTC. It codes for CASTSGAGIEQFF.

The chain is built from TRBV9 and TRBJ2-7, with D perhaps TRBD2 (6 bases). The CDR3 extends over 14 amino acids. Trimming removed 0 bases at V and 3 bases at J, with 10 bases between. Germline V gives CDR1 SGDLS, CDR2 YYNGEE. CDR3 bases: TGTGCCAGCAGCGTAGATTTGGGAGGCTACGAGCAGTACTTC. Its translation: CASSVDLGGYEQYF.

This clone occurred once. V is TRBV11-3 and J is TRBJ1-5, with a tentative D call TRBD1 (6 bases). V lost 0 bases to trimming and J lost 3 bases, with 12 bases between them. The CDR3 has 16 amino acids. CDR1 SGHNT and CDR2 YENEEA come from the germline V gene. The CDR3 DNA reads as TGTGCCAGCAGCTTAGAAGGGGGGTGGGTCAATCAGCCCCAGCATTTT. Protein: CASSLEGGWVNQPQHF.

The V and J genes are TRBV29-1 and TRBJ2-3; tentatively, D is TRBD1 (6 bases). V lost 6 bases, J lost 2 bases, and 12 bases lay in between. The CDR3 is 13 amino acids. Germline CDR1 and CDR2: SQVTM and ANQGSEA. Here the CDR3 reads CSVVSGVTDTQYF. Written as DNA, the CDR3 is TGCAGCGTCGTCTCAGGGGTCACAGATACGCAGTATTTT.